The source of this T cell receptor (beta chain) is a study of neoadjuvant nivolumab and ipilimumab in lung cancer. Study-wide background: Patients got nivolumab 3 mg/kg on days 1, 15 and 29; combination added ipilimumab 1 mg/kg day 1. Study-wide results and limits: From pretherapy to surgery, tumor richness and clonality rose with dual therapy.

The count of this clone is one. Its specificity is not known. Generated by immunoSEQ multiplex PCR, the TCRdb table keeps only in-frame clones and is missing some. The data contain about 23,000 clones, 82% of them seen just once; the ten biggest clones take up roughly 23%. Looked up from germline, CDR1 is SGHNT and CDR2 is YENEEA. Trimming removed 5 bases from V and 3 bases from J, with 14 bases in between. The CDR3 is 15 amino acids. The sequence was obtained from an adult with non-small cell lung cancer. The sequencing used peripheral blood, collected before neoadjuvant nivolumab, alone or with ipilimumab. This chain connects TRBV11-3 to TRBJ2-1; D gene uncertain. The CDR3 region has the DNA TGTGCCAGCAGCCCAAGGATACTCCTCTACAATGAGCAGTTCTTC. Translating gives CASSPRILLYNEQFF.